The 25 T cell receptor beta chains in this list originate from one sample, sequenced in a study of blood T cell repertoires in COVID-19. This table comes from immunoSEQ multiplex PCR, and its TCRdb copy is limited to in-frame clones, with some not included. The table has a few hundred thousand clones, almost 90% seen once. The sample comprised PBMCs or T cells enriched from blood (not recorded which). Receptor source: a woman in her 30s who had been exposed to COVID-19.

The rearrangement uses TRBV19 and TRBJ1-4; 7 bases are a match to TRBD1. After removal of 6 bases from V and 7 bases from J, the junction contained 8 bases not matched to a gene. Germline CDR1 and CDR2: LNHDA and SQIVND (reference sequence). CDR3 size: 14 residues. DNA of the CDR3: TGTGCCAGTAGAGTCCGGGACAGTCTTGAAAAACTGTTTTTT. Its protein is CASRVRDSLEKLFF. Filled out from reference TRBV19 and TRBJ1-4, the complete variable domain reads DGGITQSPKYLFRKEGQNVTLSCEQNLNHDAMYWYRQDPGQGLRLIYYSQIVNDFQKGDIAEGYSVSREKKESFPLTVTSAQKNPTAFYLCASRVRDSLEKLFFGSGTQLSVL.

CDR3 DNA: TGTGCCAGCAGTCGACAGCTACCGCCTTATGAAGCTTTCTTT. As protein: CASSRQLPPYEAFF. The gene calls are TRBV28 and TRBJ1-1; D possibly corresponds to TRBD1 (5 bases). The CDR3 has 14 residues. V lost 5 bases and J lost 7, with 17 bases in between. CDR1 and CDR2 from the germline V gene are MDHEN and SYDVKM.

The chain links TRBV30 to TRBJ1-6; D may be TRBD1 (6 bases). CDR1 and CDR2 from the germline V gene are GTSNPN and SVGIG (reference sequence). With 0 bases removed from V and 14 bases from J, the gap between germline ends came to 11 bases. This CDR3 is 12 amino acids long. The CDR3 protein is CAWSVGGKTLHF. CDR3 in DNA: TGTGCCTGGAGTGTAGGGGGTAAGACCCTCCACTTT. Full variable domain (outside the CDR3, taken from reference TRBV30 and TRBJ1-6): SQTIHQWPATLVQPVGSPLSLECTVEGTSNPNLYWYRQAAGRGLQLLFYSVGIGQISSEVPQNLSASRPQDRQFILSSKKLLLSDSGFYLCAWSVGGKTLHFGNGTRLTVT.

The rearrangement joins TRBV9 to TRBJ2-7; tentative D call: TRBD1 (6 bases). CDR1 and CDR2 from the germline V gene are SGDLS and YYNGEE. Trimming removed 0 bases at V and 2 bases at J, with 9 bases between. The CDR3 contains 14 residues. CDR3 protein: CASSVGDTPYEQYF. The CDR3 DNA sequence: TGTGCCAGCAGCGTAGGGGACACCCCCTACGAGCAGTACTTC.

This clone came up once. This same CDR3 is encoded by further DNA sequences in the sample. The V and J genes are TRBV27 and TRBJ2-7; TRBD1 might be the D (6 bases). CDR1 is MNHEY and CDR2 is SMNVEV in the germline V gene (reference sequence). The CDR3 runs 13 residues. Trimming removed 3 bases at V and 0 bases at J, with 6 bases between. The CDR3 DNA follows: TGTGCCAGCAGTTTGACAGGCTCCTACGAGCAGTACTTC. It translates to CASSLTGSYEQYF.

CDR3: CASSNPEREGLDEQFF. CDR3 nucleotides: TGTGCCAGCAGCAACCCAGAGCGGGAGGGCCTGGATGAGCAGTTCTTC. The chain carries TRBV21-1 and TRBJ2-1; the table calls TRBD2, which could not be checked here. TRBV21-1 is described as a pseudogene. This CDR3 contains 16 residues.

This sequence joins TRBV5-1 and TRBJ2-7; perhaps TRBD2 as D (5 bases). V was pared by 2 bases and J by 7 bases, with 10 bases between. Germline loops: CDR1 SGHRS, CDR2 YFSETQ. The CDR3 consists of 12 residues. The CDR3 region has the DNA TGCGCCAGCAGCTTTCGTCCGGGGGAGCAGTACTTC. Translation: CASSFRPGEQYF.

The chain couples TRBV30 to TRBJ1-2; tentative D call: TRBD1 (5 bases). This CDR3 has 12 residues. V was clipped by 2 bases and J by 4 bases, with 8 bases between them. The germline gives CDR1 GTSNPN, CDR2 SVGIG (reference sequence). The CDR3 spells CAWSPDSYGYTF. The CDR3 nucleotides are TGTGCCTGGAGTCCCGACAGCTATGGCTACACCTTC.

This chain joins TRBV15 and TRBJ1-6; TRBD1 agrees at 8 bases. The trim removed 5 bases at V and 10 bases at J, leaving 10 bases unmatched. Germline-derived CDR1 and CDR2 are LNHNV and YYDKDF (reference sequence). The CDR3 spans 15 residues. The DNA for the CDR3 is TGTGCCACCAGCTTAAGGACAGGGAGTAGGTCACCCCTCCACTTT. It yields the protein CATSLRTGSRSPLHF.

The chain carries TRBV5-1 and TRBJ2-2, with D possibly matching TRBD2 (6 bases). Trimming removed 0 bases from V and 5 bases from J, with 11 bases in between. Germline V gives CDR1 SGHRS, CDR2 YFSETQ. This CDR3 has 15 amino acids. The CDR3 reads CASSLDGSGTGELFF. The CDR3, as DNA: TGCGCCAGCAGCTTGGATGGCAGCGGGACCGGGGAGCTGTTTTTT.

This clone was counted between two and nine times. V gene TRBV6-5 combines with J gene TRBJ1-4; possibly TRBD1 for D (6 bases). V was pared by 0 bases and J by 5 bases, with 7 bases between. The CDR3 contains 14 residues. Looked up from germline, CDR1 is MNHEY and CDR2 is SVGAGI. CDR3 amino acids: CASSYSGQNEKLFF. CDR3 DNA sequence: TGTGCCAGCAGTTACTCAGGACAGAATGAAAAACTGTTTTTT.

The chain couples TRBV7-2 to TRBJ2-3, with TRBD2 matching over 10 bases. Germline CDR1 SGHTA, CDR2 FQGNSA. CDR3 size: 16 residues. Trimming took 3 bases from V and 5 from J; bases not matched to a gene: 8. The CDR3 loop reads CASSFLLAGGIDTQYF. CDR3 bases: TGTGCCAGCAGCTTTTTGTTAGCGGGAGGTATAGATACGCAGTATTTT.

The rearrangement joins TRBV28 to TRBJ1-6; TRBD1 is a possible D gene (6 bases). V was cut by 6 bases and J by 10 bases, with 13 bases left in between. This CDR3 has 13 residues. Germline loops: CDR1 MDHEN, CDR2 SYDVKM. Here the CDR3 DNA reads TGTGCCAGCAGACAGGGAATGAGATCACCCCTCCACTTT. Translating gives CASRQGMRSPLHF.

The V and J genes are TRBV19 and TRBJ1-1, with TRBD1 identical over 8 bases. Trimming cost V 6 bases and J 3 bases; bases outside gene matches: 0. Germline CDR1 and CDR2: LNHDA and SQIVND (reference sequence). This CDR3 comprises 12 residues. The CDR3 DNA is TGTGCCAGTAGGGACAGGGACACTGAAGCTTTCTTT. Protein product: CASRDRDTEAFF.

The chain combines TRBV7-9 with TRBJ2-2; D is possibly TRBD2 (5 bases). The CDR3 runs to 16 residues. From germline, CDR1 is SEHNR and CDR2 FQNEAQ (reference sequence). Trimming took off 8 bases at V and 1 base at J, with 17 bases between the two ends. The CDR3 is CASPSEGSGNTGELFF. As DNA, the CDR3 is TGTGCCAGCCCCTCCGAAGGCAGCGGGAACACCGGGGAGCTGTTTTTT.

The chain combines TRBV14 with TRBJ2-1; 7 bases are a match to TRBD2. The CDR3 loop spans 18 amino acids. The germline V gene has CDR1 SGHDN and CDR2 FVKESK. With 3 bases clipped from V and 0 bases from J, the junction kept 11 bases outside the gene matches. In DNA, the CDR3 is TGTGCCAGCAGCCAGCGAACCGGGACTACGAGCTCCTACAATGAGCAGTTCTTC. Translation: CASSQRTGTTSSYNEQFF.

The count of this clone is one. The rearrangement joins TRBV19 to TRBJ1-5; D possibly corresponds to TRBD1 (6 bases). The germline gives CDR1 LNHDA, CDR2 SQIVND (reference sequence). The CDR3 consists of 15 residues. V lost 4 bases to trimming and J lost 6 bases, with 16 bases between them. The CDR3 DNA sequence: TGTGCCAGTAGTAAGGGGGAGGGGCCGGGTCAGCCCCAGCATTTT. It specifies CASSKGEGPGQPQHF.

The chain links TRBV9 to TRBJ1-2, with 7 bases matching TRBD1. Unmatched junction bases numbered 10, after V lost 0 bases and J lost 2 bases. In germline, CDR1 is SGDLS, CDR2 YYNGEE. This CDR3 has 17 amino acids. The CDR3 coding sequence is TGTGCCAGCAGCGTAGCGGAGGGGGCGCAAGGAAACTATGGCTACACCTTC. It is translated as CASSVAEGAQGNYGYTF. The complete variable domain, with remaining parts taken from reference TRBV9 and TRBJ1-2, reads DSGVTQTPKHLITATGQRVTLRCSPRSGDLSVYWYQQSLDQGLQFLIQYYNGEERAKGNILERFSAQQFPDLHSELNLSSLELGDSALYFCASSVAEGAQGNYGYTFGSGTRLTVV.

The chain carries TRBV6-5 and TRBJ2-7, with TRBD1 identical over 8 bases. This CDR3 region has 15 residues. The trim removed 2 bases at V and 2 bases at J, leaving 5 bases unmatched. Germline V gives CDR1 MNHEY, CDR2 SVGAGI. The CDR3 protein is CASSYRQGMPYEQYF. The CDR3 nucleotides read TGTGCCAGCAGTTACCGACAGGGGATGCCCTACGAGCAGTACTTC.

CDR3 residues: CASSPWAGGRSYEQYF. CDR3 nucleotide sequence: TGTGCCAGCAGCCCCTGGGCGGGAGGGCGTTCCTACGAGCAGTACTTC. The chain links TRBV7-9 to TRBJ2-7; 9 bases agree with TRBD2. The CDR3 spans 16 residues. With 5 bases clipped from V and 1 base from J, the junction kept 9 bases outside the gene matches. Germline assignment: CDR1 SEHNR and CDR2 FQNEAQ (reference sequence).

This rearrangement joins TRBV10-3 to TRBJ1-2, with D maybe TRBD1 (5 bases). The CDR3 loop spans 14 amino acids. V was shortened by 6 bases and J by 0 bases, with 11 bases between the two germline ends. Germline CDR1 reads ENHRY; CDR2 reads SYGVKD. The CDR3 loop is CAISDSVANYGYTF. CDR3 sequence (DNA): TGTGCCATCAGCGACAGCGTAGCTAACTATGGCTACACCTTC.

This clone was seen only once. V is TRBV2 and J is TRBJ1-5; D is uncertain. Germline V gene data show CDR1 as SNHLY and CDR2 as FYNNEI. CDR3 size: 15 residues. V was cut by 3 bases and J by 11 bases, with 20 bases left in between. CDR3 in DNA: TGTGCCAGCAGTGATTCTATAAGTCACGGCGGGTCCCAGCATTTT. It specifies CASSDSISHGGSQHF.

The chain recombines TRBV5-1 with TRBJ2-5; TRBD1 matches at 8 bases. Germline lookup yields CDR1 SGHRS and CDR2 YFSETQ. The CDR3 contains 13 residues. V lost 7 bases to trimming and J lost 2 bases; unmatched junction nucleotides: 4. The CDR3 DNA reads TGCGCCAGCTGCCGGGACAGGCAAGAGACCCAGTACTTC. Residues: CASCRDRQETQYF. Looking up the rest from reference TRBV5-1 and TRBJ2-5 gives the full variable domain: KAGVTQTPRYLIKTRGQQVTLSCSPISGHRSVSWYQQTPGQGLQFLFEYFSETQRNKGNFPGRFSGRQFSNSRSEMNVSTLELGDSALYLCASCRDRQETQYFGPGTRLLVL.

This clone was found once. The genes are TRBV9 and TRBJ2-1, with 10 bases aligning to TRBD2. The V and J ends lost 4 bases and 10 bases, in that order; junction bases with no gene match: 14. Per germline, CDR1 SGDLS and CDR2 YYNGEE. The CDR3 spans 16 residues. The DNA of the CDR3 is TGTGCCAGCAGCCCCAAAGGACTAGCGGACCGCCGGGAGCAGTTCTTC. This translates into CASSPKGLADRREQFF.

This chain uses TRBV27 with TRBJ1-2, with 7 bases that match TRBD1. The V and J ends lost 2 bases and 0 bases, in that order; junction bases with no gene match: 3. The CDR3 runs 15 residues. The V gene's germline CDR1 is MNHEY and CDR2 SMNVEV (reference sequence). The CDR3 reads CASSLTQGANYGYTF. The CDR3 region has the DNA TGTGCCAGCAGTTTAACCCAGGGGGCTAACTATGGCTACACCTTC.